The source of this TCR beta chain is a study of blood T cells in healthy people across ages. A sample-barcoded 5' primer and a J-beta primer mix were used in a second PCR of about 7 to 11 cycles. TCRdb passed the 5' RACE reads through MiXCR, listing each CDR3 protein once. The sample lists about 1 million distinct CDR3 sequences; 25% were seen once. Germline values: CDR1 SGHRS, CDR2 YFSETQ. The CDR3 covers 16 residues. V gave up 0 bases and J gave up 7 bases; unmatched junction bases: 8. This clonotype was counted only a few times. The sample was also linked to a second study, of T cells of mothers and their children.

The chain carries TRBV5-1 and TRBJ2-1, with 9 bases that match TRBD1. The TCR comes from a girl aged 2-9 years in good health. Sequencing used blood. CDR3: CASSLGGGTGKNEQFF. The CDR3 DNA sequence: TGCGCCAGCAGCTTGGGGGGCGGGACAGGGAAGAATGAGCAGTTCTTC.